This TCR beta chain was recorded in a study of CD8 T cells in ankylosing spondylitis. This clonotype was counted between two and nine times. Its antigen is not known. The study's findings and limits: Ankylosing spondylitis blood appeared to carry a characteristic TCR beta motif of several highly homologous variants. Relatively scarce in peripheral blood, disease-linked clones were CD8+. Reportedly, significant enrichment of disease-linked clones occurred in matched ankylosing spondylitis synovial fluid.

Making the TCR beta libraries involved quantitative 5'-RACE with molecular barcodes. One entry per CDR3 protein, called by TCRdb with MiXCR from the 5' RACE reads. This table has some 800,000 distinct CDR3 sequences, approximately 12% appearing once. The germline CDR1 and CDR2 sequences are SGHTA and FQGNSA. The CDR3 sequence is 15 residues long. Germline trimming cut 2 bases from V and 7 bases from J; bases unmatched to any gene: 10. The gene calls are TRBV7-2 and TRBJ1-1, with 7 positions matching TRBD1. The sequence came from a male donor with ankylosing spondylitis. Sequenced input: blood, either unsorted or a sorted T cell fraction (not recorded which). CDR3 sequence: CASSLRGGQPREAFF. The CDR3 nucleotides read TGTGCCAGCAGCTTAAGAGGGGGACAGCCTCGTGAAGCTTTCTTT.